One T cell receptor beta chain is described in this entry. Its antigen is not known. The CDR3 has 16 amino acids. Trimming took 3 bases from V and 7 from J; bases not matched to a gene: 5. Germline CDR1 ENHRY, CDR2 SYGVKD. These data are taken from a study of cytomegalovirus exposure and HLA in healthy donors. General study points: The presence/absence work took it that sequencing depth was about the same across donors. A later analysis revealed that TCR association rates differed between HLA loci, peaking at DRB1 and bottoming out at HLA-C. Later analysis demonstrated an association between a missense DCLRE1C variant and TCR beta V- and J-gene trimming.

60 Vbeta and 13 Jbeta primers were used in PCR. Libraries were prepared by immunoSEQ multiplex PCR; TCRdb keeps only in-frame clonotypes and omits some of them. Its table records some 150,000 clones. The clonotype originates from a woman aged 18-29 years in good health and CMV-seronegative. The chain has TRBV10-3 and TRBJ2-1; TRBD2 aligns across 14 bases. Material for sequencing was PBMCs. DNA of the CDR3: TGTGCCATCAGTGATTCCGGGACTAGCGGGAGTAATGAGCAGTTCTTC. Translating it yields CAISDSGTSGSNEQFF.